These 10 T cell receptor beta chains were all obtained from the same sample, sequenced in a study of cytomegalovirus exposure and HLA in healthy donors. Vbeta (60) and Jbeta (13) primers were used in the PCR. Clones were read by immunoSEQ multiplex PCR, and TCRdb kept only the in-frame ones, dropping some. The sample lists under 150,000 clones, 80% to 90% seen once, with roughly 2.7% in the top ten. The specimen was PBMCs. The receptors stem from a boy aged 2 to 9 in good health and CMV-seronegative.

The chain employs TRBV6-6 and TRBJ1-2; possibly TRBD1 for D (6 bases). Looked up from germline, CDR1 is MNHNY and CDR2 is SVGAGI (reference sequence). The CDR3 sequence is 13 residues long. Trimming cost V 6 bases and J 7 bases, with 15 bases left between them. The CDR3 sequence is CASSPGGAGGYTF. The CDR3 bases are TGTGCCAGCAGCCCGGGGGGCGCTGGTGGCTACACCTTC.

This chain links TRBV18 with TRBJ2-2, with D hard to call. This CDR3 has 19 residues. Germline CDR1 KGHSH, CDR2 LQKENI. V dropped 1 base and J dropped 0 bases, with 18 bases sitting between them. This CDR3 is CASSPLAGSSKPNTGELFF. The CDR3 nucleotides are TGTGCCAGCTCACCACTCGCAGGATCATCGAAACCGAACACCGGGGAGCTGTTTTTT.

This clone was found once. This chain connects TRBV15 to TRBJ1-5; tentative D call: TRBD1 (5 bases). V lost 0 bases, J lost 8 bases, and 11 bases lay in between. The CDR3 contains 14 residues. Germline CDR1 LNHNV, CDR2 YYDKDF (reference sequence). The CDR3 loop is CATSREAGWEPQHF. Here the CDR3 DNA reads TGTGCCACCAGCAGAGAGGCAGGGTGGGAGCCCCAGCATTTT.

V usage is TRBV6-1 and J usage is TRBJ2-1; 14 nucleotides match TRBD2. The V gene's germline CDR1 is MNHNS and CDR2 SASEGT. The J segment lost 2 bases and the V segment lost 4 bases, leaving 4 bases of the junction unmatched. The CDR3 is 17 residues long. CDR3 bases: TGTGCCAGCAGTGGGACTAGCGGGAGGATACCCTACAATGAGCAGTTCTTC. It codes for CASSGTSGRIPYNEQFF.

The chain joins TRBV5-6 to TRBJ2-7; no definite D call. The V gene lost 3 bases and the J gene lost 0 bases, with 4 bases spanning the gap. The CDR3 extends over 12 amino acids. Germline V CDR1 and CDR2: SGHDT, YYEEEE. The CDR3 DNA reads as TGTGCCAGCAGCTCCCTCTCCTACGAGCAGTACTTC. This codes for CASSSLSYEQYF.

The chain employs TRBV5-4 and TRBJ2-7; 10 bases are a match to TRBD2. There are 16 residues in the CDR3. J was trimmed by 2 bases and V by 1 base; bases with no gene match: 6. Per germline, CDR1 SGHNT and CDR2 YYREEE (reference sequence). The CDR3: CASSLSTSGKTYEQYF. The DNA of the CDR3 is TGTGCCAGCAGCTTGTCAACTAGCGGGAAAACCTACGAGCAGTACTTC.

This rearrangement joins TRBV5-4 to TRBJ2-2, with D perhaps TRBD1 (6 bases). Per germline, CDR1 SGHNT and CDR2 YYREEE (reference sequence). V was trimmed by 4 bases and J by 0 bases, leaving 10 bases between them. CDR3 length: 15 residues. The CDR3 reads CASSPGTTNTGELFF. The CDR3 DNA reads TGTGCCAGCAGCCCTGGGACAACGAACACCGGGGAGCTGTTTTTT. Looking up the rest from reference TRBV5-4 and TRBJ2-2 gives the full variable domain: ETGVTQSPTHLIKTRGQQVTLRCSSQSGHNTVSWYQQALGQGPQFIFQYYREEENGRGNFPPRFSGLQFPNYSSELNVNALELDDSALYLCASSPGTTNTGELFFGEGSRLTVL.

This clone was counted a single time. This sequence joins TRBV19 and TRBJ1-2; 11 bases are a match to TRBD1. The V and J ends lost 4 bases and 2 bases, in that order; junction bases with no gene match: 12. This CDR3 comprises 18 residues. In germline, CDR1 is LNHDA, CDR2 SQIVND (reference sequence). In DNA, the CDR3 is TGTGCCAGTAGTAAACGGACAGGGGGCTCCGGGGGGAACTATGGCTACACCTTC. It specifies CASSKRTGGSGGNYGYTF.

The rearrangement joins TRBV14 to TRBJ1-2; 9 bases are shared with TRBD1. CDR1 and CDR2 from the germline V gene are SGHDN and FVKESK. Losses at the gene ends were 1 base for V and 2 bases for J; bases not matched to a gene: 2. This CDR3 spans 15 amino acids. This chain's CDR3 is CASSQAGTGNYGYTF. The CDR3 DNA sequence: TGTGCCAGCAGCCAAGCCGGGACAGGGAACTATGGCTACACCTTC.

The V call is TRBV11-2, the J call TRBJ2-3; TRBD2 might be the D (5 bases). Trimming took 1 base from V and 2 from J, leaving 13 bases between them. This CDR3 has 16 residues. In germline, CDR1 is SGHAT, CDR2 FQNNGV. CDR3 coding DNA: TGTGCCAGCAGCTTAGGGTGGGCGGGCCCCACAGATACGCAGTATTTT. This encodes CASSLGWAGPTDTQYF.